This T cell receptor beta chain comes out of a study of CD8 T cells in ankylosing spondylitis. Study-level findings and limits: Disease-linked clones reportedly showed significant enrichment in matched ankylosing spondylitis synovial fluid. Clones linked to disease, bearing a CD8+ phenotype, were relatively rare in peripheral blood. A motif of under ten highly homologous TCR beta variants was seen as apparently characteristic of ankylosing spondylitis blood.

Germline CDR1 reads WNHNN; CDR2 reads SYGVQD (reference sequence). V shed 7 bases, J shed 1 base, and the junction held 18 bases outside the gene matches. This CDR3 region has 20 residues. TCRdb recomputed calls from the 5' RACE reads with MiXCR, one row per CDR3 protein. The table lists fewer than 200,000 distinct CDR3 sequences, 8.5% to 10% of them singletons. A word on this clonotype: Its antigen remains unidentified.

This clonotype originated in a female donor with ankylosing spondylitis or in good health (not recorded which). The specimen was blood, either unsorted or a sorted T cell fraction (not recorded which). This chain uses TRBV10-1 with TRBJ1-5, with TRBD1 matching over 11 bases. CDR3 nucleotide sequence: TGCGCCAGCACCTGGGGCCCACGGGACAGGGGGACGCCGAGCAATCAGCCCCAGCATTTT. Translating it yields CASTWGPRDRGTPSNQPQHF.